The next 10 T cell receptor beta chains were all read from a single sample in a study of T-cell reconstitution after alpha-beta-depleted transplantation in children. For TCRbeta, the library was prepared with unique molecular identifiers. From the PCR reads, TCRdb called clonotypes with MiXCR, one entry per CDR3 protein. The repertoire holds fewer than 20,000 distinct CDR3 sequences, under 6.5% seen once, with around 6.9% in the top ten. Sequences were derived from PBMCs, sampled before TCRalphabeta/CD19-depleted stem cell transplant. The receptors here all came from a boy younger than 18 with acute lymphoblastic leukemia, due to receive a stem cell transplant.

This clonotype was recorded at least ten times. The V gene is TRBV19, the J gene TRBJ2-4; D perhaps matches TRBD1 (6 bases). Germline values: CDR1 LNHDA, CDR2 SQIVND (reference sequence). This CDR3 contains 15 residues. Trimming took 6 bases from V and 0 from J, leaving 12 bases between them. The CDR3 DNA reads TGTGCCAGTAGCACAGGGTTCGGAGCCAAAAACATTCAGTACTTC. This codes for CASSTGFGAKNIQYF.

This clonotype was counted ten times or more. This chain uses TRBV12-3 or TRBV12-4 with TRBJ1-2; the D gene is possibly TRBD1 (5 bases). CDR3 length: 13 amino acids. The V end was cut by 2 bases, the J end by 3 bases, with 7 bases between. DNA for the CDR3: TGTGCCAGCAGTTTACAGGGAGACTATGGCTACACCTTC. Encoded protein: CASSLQGDYGYTF.

This clonotype was counted at least ten times. Here the CDR3 DNA reads TGTGCCAGCTCTCCTTGGGCAGAAAGAACAACTAATGAAAAACTGTTTTTT. Its translation: CASSPWAERTTNEKLFF. The rearrangement joins TRBV18 to TRBJ1-4; D remains ambiguous. CDR1 and CDR2 (germline): KGHSH, LQKENI. The CDR3 is made up of 17 amino acids. Trimming took off 6 bases at V and 0 bases at J, with 17 bases between the two ends.

This clonotype is classed as medium-sized. The gene calls are TRBV10-2 and TRBJ1-2; D gene unclear. V was pared by 6 bases and J by 5 bases, with 7 bases between. Germline CDR1 is WSHSY and CDR2 is SAAADI. CDR3 size: 11 residues. In DNA, the CDR3 is TGCGCCAGCAGCGGTGGGTATGGCTACACCTTC. Protein product: CASSGGYGYTF.

This clonotype was seen at least ten times. The chain is built from TRBV28 and TRBJ1-6; 8 bases are a match to TRBD1. The CDR3 sequence is 14 residues long. Germline trimming cut 4 bases from V and 4 bases from J; bases unmatched to any gene: 0. Per germline, CDR1 MDHEN and CDR2 SYDVKM. CDR3 region: CASSWTGYNSPLHF. DNA for the CDR3: TGTGCCAGCAGTTGGACAGGGTATAATTCACCCCTCCACTTT.

This clonotype has a count of ten or more. The chain joins TRBV5-1 to TRBJ2-1; TRBD2 matches 7 bases. CDR3 length equals 15 residues. In germline, CDR1 is SGHRS, CDR2 YFSETQ. The V segment lost 3 bases and the J segment 0 bases; nucleotides outside the gene matches: 3. CDR3 coding DNA: TGCGCCAGCAGCTATGGCGGGAGCTCCTACAATGAGCAGTTCTTC. Amino acid sequence: CASSYGGSSYNEQFF.

This clonotype is deemed medium-sized. The J gene is TRBJ2-3, the V gene TRBV29-1, with TRBD2 as a possible D gene (5 bases). V was cut by 4 bases and J by 0 bases, with 8 bases left in between. From germline, CDR1 is SQVTM and CDR2 ANQGSEA. This CDR3 spans 13 amino acids. CDR3 nucleotide sequence: TGCAGCGTTGGAGGGAAAAGCACAGATACGCAGTATTTT. Its translation is CSVGGKSTDTQYF.

The chain is built from TRBV12-3 or TRBV12-4 and TRBJ2-2; 7 nucleotides align to TRBD1. V shed 5 bases, J shed 0 bases, and the junction held 6 bases outside the gene matches. The CDR3 covers 16 residues. DNA for the CDR3: TGTGCCAGCAGTGACTGGACAGGAGCGAACACCGGGGAGCTGTTTTTT. This gives the protein CASSDWTGANTGELFF.

This clonotype has at least ten counts. Its ends do not fully match the called genes, so a read error is possible. Here the CDR3 reads CSAGTGIF. The DNA for the CDR3 is TGCAGTGCTGGCACAGGGATCTTC. The rearrangement links TRBV20-1 to TRBJ1-2; tentatively, D is TRBD1 (6 bases). The CDR3 runs to 8 residues. The V gene's germline CDR1 is DFQATT and CDR2 SNEGSKA (reference sequence).

This clonotype was observed at least ten times. J is TRBJ2-1 and V is TRBV12-3 or TRBV12-4; D is uncertain. The V and J ends lost 6 bases and 4 bases respectively, with 13 bases between them. The CDR3 extends over 14 amino acids. The CDR3 DNA reads TGTGCCAGCAGCCAAGCCCTCAAATACAATGAGCAGTTCTTC. Encoded protein: CASSQALKYNEQFF.